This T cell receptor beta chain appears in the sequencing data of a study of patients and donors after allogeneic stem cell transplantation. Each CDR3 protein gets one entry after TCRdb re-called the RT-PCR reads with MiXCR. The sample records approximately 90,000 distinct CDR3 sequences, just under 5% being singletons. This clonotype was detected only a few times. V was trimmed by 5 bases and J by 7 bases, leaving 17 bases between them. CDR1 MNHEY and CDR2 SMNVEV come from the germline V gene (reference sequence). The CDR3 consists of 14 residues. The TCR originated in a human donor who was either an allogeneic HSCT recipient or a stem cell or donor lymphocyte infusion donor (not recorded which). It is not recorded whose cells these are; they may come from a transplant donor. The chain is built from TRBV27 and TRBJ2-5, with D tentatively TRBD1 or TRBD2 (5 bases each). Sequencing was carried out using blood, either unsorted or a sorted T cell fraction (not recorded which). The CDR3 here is CASSLSGTIGTQYF. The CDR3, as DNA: TGTGCCAGCAGTCTCTCAGGGACGATTGGGACCCAGTACTTC.